This T cell receptor beta chain was recovered during a study of T cell changes during pregnancy in multiple sclerosis. Repertoires were generated with immunoSEQ multiplex PCR, while TCRdb's copy carries only in-frame clones and drops some. The sample includes 34,000 or so clones, under 90% of them seen just once. Trimming at V came to 0 bases and at J to 9 bases, leaving 9 bases not matched to a gene. This CDR3 has 16 amino acids. The V gene's germline CDR1 is SGDLS and CDR2 YYNGEE. This TCR was recovered from a female donor with multiple sclerosis, enrolled in a pregnancy study. V and J are TRBV9 and TRBJ2-2; 9 nucleotides agree with TRBD2. This specimen consisted of CD8+ T cells from peripheral blood mononuclear cells, obtained after pregnancy. The CDR3 DNA is TGTGCCAGCAGCGTAGGGAGCGGGGGGCCTCAGCGGGAGCTGTTTTTT. It yields the protein CASSVGSGGPQRELFF. Full variable domain (missing parts from reference TRBV9 and TRBJ2-2): DSGVTQTPKHLITATGQRVTLRCSPRSGDLSVYWYQQSLDQGLQFLIQYYNGEERAKGNILERFSAQQFPDLHSELNLSSLELGDSALYFCASSVGSGGPQRELFFGEGSRLTVL.